A selection of T cell receptor beta chains follows, all from one sample in a study of CD8 T cells in ankylosing spondylitis. TCRdb fed the 5' RACE reads into MiXCR, producing one record per CDR3 protein. Among over 110,000 distinct CDR3 sequences listed, 7% to 10% were seen once. The sequencing sample was made of synovial fluid, either unsorted or a sorted T cell fraction (not recorded which). These receptors all stem from a male donor with ankylosing spondylitis. Each CDR3 is given with its conserved first and last residue. D genes are given only for firm matches. Only part of the rows carry a size: once, few, many, or a class if the clone is expanded.

CDR3 protein,CDR3 DNA,D gene,CDR3 length,clone size,J gene,V gene
CASSLVGMNTEAFF,TGCGCCAGCAGCTTGGTTGGGATGAACACTGAAGCTTTCTTT,.,14,.,TRBJ1-1,TRBV5-1
CAISESSGGRGGELFF,TGTGCCATCAGTGAGTCGAGCGGGGGTCGAGGCGGGGAGCTGTTTTTT,TRBD2,16,many,TRBJ2-2,TRBV10-3
CASSQDLGGGNTIYF,TGCGCCAGCAGCCAAGATCTCGGAGGTGGAAACACCATATATTTT,.,15,many,TRBJ1-3,TRBV4-3
CASSSQTTYEQYF,TGTGCCAGCAGTTCCCAGACCACCTACGAGCAGTACTTC,.,13,.,TRBJ2-7,TRBV28
CSARELFGKEYF,TGCAGTGCTAGAGAATTGTTCGGTAAGGAGTACTTC,.,12,many,TRBJ2-7,TRBV20-1
CASSHPGGEDIQYF,TGTGCCAGCAGCCACCCGGGGGGGGAGGACATTCAGTACTTC,TRBD2,14,many,TRBJ2-4,TRBV9
CSAPSTRPLNTEAFF,TGCAGTGCTCCATCAACCCGGCCTTTGAACACTGAAGCTTTCTTT,.,15,few,TRBJ1-1,TRBV20-1
CSAARLAGDTQYF,TGCAGTGCTGCGAGACTAGCCGGAGATACGCAGTATTTT,TRBD2,13,many,TRBJ2-3,TRBV20-1
CSVRSGEETQYF,TGCAGCGTTCGGAGCGGGGAAGAGACCCAGTACTTC,TRBD2,12,many,TRBJ2-5,TRBV29-1
CATRPGGSYNEQFF,TGTGCCACCCGTCCCGGGGGCTCCTACAATGAGCAGTTCTTC,.,14,few,TRBJ2-1,TRBV12-3/TRBV12-4
CSARTIPGLLNTGELFF,TGCAGTGCTAGAACGATACCGGGACTCCTAAACACCGGGGAGCTGTTTTTT,.,17,.,TRBJ2-2,TRBV20-1
CAIRTSGTDEQYF,TGTGCCATCCGGACTAGCGGGACTGACGAGCAGTACTTC,TRBD2,13,many,TRBJ2-7,TRBV10-3
CASSFSSGSAYNEQFF,TGTGCCAGCAGCTTTTCTAGCGGGAGCGCCTACAATGAGCAGTTCTTC,TRBD2,16,few,TRBJ2-1,TRBV11-3
CASSLAGAGDTEAFF,TGCGCCAGCAGCTTGGCCGGGGCGGGGGACACTGAAGCTTTCTTT,.,15,many,TRBJ1-1,TRBV5-1
CSATTGTGGTKNIQYF,TGCAGTGCAACCACCGGGACAGGGGGCACCAAAAACATTCAGTACTTC,TRBD1,16,many,TRBJ2-4,TRBV20-1
CASNLAGESNEQFF,TGTGCCAGCAACTTAGCGGGAGAAAGCAATGAGCAGTTCTTC,TRBD2,14,.,TRBJ2-1,TRBV28
CASSAAPLIPLGKNIQYF,TGTGCCAGCAGTGCTGCCCCCCTGATTCCTTTGGGCAAAAACATTCAGTACTTC,.,18,many,TRBJ2-4,TRBV6-1
CASSFDTNYGYTF,TGTGCCAGCAGCTTTGACACTAACTATGGCTACACCTTC,.,13,.,TRBJ1-2,TRBV5-8
CSASSGAGGQPQHF,TGCAGTGCCAGCTCCGGGGCAGGCGGTCAGCCCCAGCATTTT,.,14,once,TRBJ1-5,TRBV20-1
CASSLVRVPDTQYF,TGTGCCAGCAGCTTAGTCAGGGTCCCAGATACGCAGTATTTT,.,14,.,TRBJ2-3,TRBV7-2
CSAEGQSTDTQYF,TGCAGTGCTGAGGGACAGAGCACAGATACGCAGTATTTT,TRBD1,13,many,TRBJ2-3,TRBV20-1
CASSSSSGAEAFF,TGTGCCAGCAGCTCCTCCTCGGGCGCTGAAGCTTTCTTT,.,13,few,TRBJ1-1,TRBV11-3
CASSFLVASSGNTIYF,TGTGCCAGCAGCTTCCTGGTTGCTTCCTCTGGAAACACCATATATTTT,.,16,many,TRBJ1-3,TRBV5-6
CASSYNPGDSYEQYF,TGTGCCAGCAGTTACAATCCGGGGGACTCCTACGAGCAGTACTTC,.,15,.,TRBJ2-7,TRBV6-5
CSARSRRGSSYEQYF,TGCAGTGCTAGGTCGCGGCGGGGGAGCTCCTACGAGCAGTACTTC,TRBD2,15,once,TRBJ2-7,TRBV20-1
CASSRRRDRGRGTEAFF,TGTGCCAGCAGCCGACGGAGGGACAGGGGGCGAGGGACTGAAGCTTTCTTT,TRBD1,17,few,TRBJ1-1,TRBV16
CASSLFGGESGYTF,TGTGCCAGCAGCTTATTTGGCGGGGAGAGCGGCTACACCTTC,.,14,many,TRBJ1-2,TRBV7-9
CASSRAGEGYNEQFF,TGTGCCAGCAGTCGAGCGGGAGAAGGGTACAATGAGCAGTTCTTC,TRBD2,15,many,TRBJ2-1,TRBV12-3/TRBV12-4
CASRPEGANVLTF,TGTGCCAGCAGGCCGGAGGGGGCCAACGTCCTGACTTTC,.,13,many,TRBJ2-6,TRBV5-4
CASSLEGQGATTEAFF,TGTGCCAGCAGCTTGGAGGGACAGGGGGCGACCACTGAAGCTTTCTTT,TRBD1,16,few,TRBJ1-1,TRBV5-4
CASSSWTRGGETQYF,TGCGCCAGCAGCTCCTGGACTAGAGGGGGAGAGACCCAGTACTTC,.,15,few,TRBJ2-5,TRBV5-1
CASSLVVPGDTEAFF,TGCGCCAGCAGCTTGGTGGTTCCCGGGGATACTGAAGCTTTCTTT,.,15,.,TRBJ1-1,TRBV5-1
CASSFAGGHYEQYF,TGTGCCAGCAGTTTCGCGGGAGGGCACTACGAGCAGTACTTC,TRBD2,14,many,TRBJ2-7,TRBV28
CASSLAGGITDTQYF,TGTGCCAGCAGTTTGGCGGGGGGGATCACAGATACGCAGTATTTT,TRBD2,15,.,TRBJ2-3,TRBV12-3/TRBV12-4
CASSVSTADSGNTIYF,TGTGCCAGCAGCGTAAGTACGGCAGACTCTGGAAACACCATATATTTT,.,16,many,TRBJ1-3,TRBV9
CASSLSMDSDRYSPLHF,TGTGCCAGCAGTTTATCGATGGACTCAGACCGTTATTCACCCCTCCACTTT,.,17,many,TRBJ1-6,TRBV27
CASSLLQRGAPQYF,TGTGCCAGCAGTTTATTACAGCGGGGAGCTCCGCAGTATTTT,TRBD2,14,many,TRBJ2-3,TRBV28
CSARVGSGTSSYNEQFF,TGCAGTGCTAGAGTCGGTAGCGGGACAAGCTCCTACAATGAGCAGTTCTTC,TRBD2,17,many,TRBJ2-1,TRBV20-1
CATALFGGETQYF,TGTGCCACCGCACTCTTCGGCGGGGAGACCCAGTACTTC,.,13,few,TRBJ2-5,TRBV15
CSASPANYGYTF,TGCAGTGCTAGTCCCGCTAACTATGGCTACACCTTC,.,12,many,TRBJ1-2,TRBV20-1
CASRQPGLAWYNEQFF,TGCGCCAGCAGACAACCGGGACTAGCGTGGTACAATGAGCAGTTCTTC,TRBD2,16,few,TRBJ2-1,TRBV10-2
CATSREQLLNEKLFF,TGTGCCACCAGCAGAGAACAGTTGCTGAATGAAAAACTGTTTTTT,.,15,many,TRBJ1-4,TRBV15
CASSMGTTFQGAFF,TGTGCCAGTAGTATGGGGACAACCTTCCAGGGAGCTTTCTTT,.,14,many,TRBJ1-1,TRBV19
CASRTTEGRNYGYTF,TGTGCCAGCCGAACAACTGAGGGGCGGAACTATGGCTACACCTTC,.,15,many,TRBJ1-2,TRBV28
CASKRTSVTDTQYF,TGTGCCAGCAAAAGGACTAGCGTAACAGATACGCAGTATTTT,TRBD2,14,.,TRBJ2-3,TRBV13
CASSLSRATPERSSYEQYF,TGTGCCAGCAGTTTATCGAGGGCGACACCCGAAAGGAGCTCCTACGAGCAGTACTTC,.,19,.,TRBJ2-7,TRBV27
CASSLPDRGGEAFF,TGTGCCAGCAGCTTACCCGACAGGGGTGGTGAAGCTTTCTTT,TRBD1,14,many,TRBJ1-1,TRBV7-9
CSGRRTDTQYF,TGCAGCGGGAGGCGGACAGATACGCAGTATTTT,.,11,many,TRBJ2-3,TRBV29-1
CATSDLGRKADTQYF,TGTGCCACCAGTGATTTGGGCAGAAAGGCAGATACGCAGTATTTT,.,15,many,TRBJ2-3,TRBV24-1
CSARDRLAGATSYNEQFF,TGCAGTGCTAGAGATCGACTAGCGGGGGCCACCTCCTACAATGAGCAGTTCTTC,TRBD2,18,many,TRBJ2-1,TRBV20-1
CASSQLWGSPLHF,TGCGCCAGCAGCCAATTGTGGGGCTCACCCCTCCACTTT,.,13,many,TRBJ1-6,TRBV4-3
CASSQEGLAWETQYF,TGTGCCAGCAGCCAAGAGGGACTAGCATGGGAGACCCAGTACTTC,TRBD2,15,few,TRBJ2-5,TRBV3-1
CASSQGPSKQETQYF,TGCGCCAGCAGCCAAGGTCCCTCTAAACAAGAGACCCAGTACTTC,.,15,many,TRBJ2-5,TRBV4-3